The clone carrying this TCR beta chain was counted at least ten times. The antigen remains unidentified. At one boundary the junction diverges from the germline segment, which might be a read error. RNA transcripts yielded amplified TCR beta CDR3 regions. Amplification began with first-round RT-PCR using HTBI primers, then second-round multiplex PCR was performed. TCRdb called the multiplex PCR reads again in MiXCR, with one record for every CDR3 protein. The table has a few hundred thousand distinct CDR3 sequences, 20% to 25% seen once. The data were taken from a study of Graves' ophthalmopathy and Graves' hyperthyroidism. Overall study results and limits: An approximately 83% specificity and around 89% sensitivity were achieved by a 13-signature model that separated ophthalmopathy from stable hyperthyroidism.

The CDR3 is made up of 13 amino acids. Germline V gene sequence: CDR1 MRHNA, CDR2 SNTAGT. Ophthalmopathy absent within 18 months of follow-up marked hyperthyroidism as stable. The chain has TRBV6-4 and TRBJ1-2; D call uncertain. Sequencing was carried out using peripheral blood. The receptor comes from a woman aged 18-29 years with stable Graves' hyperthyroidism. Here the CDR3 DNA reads TGTGCCAGCAGTTACTCTGGGATCTATGGCTACACCTTC. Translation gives CASSYSGIYGYTF.